Each of the 32 T cell receptor beta chains below was sequenced from the same sample in a study of shared clonotypes between healthy human individuals. The naive CD8 fraction comprised CD45RO-negative cells positively selected for CCR7 and excluded terminally differentiated effector memory CD45RA+ cells. The data were produced by immunoSEQ multiplex PCR, yet TCRdb's version contains in-frame clones alone and is incomplete. The table lists about 2 million clones, less than 95% of them singletons. The source material was naive CD8+ T cells sorted from blood. The receptors were gathered from a man between 18 and 35 years old in good health.

This chain joins TRBV7-9 and TRBJ2-7; D ambiguous. V shed 5 bases and J shed 6 bases, with 11 bases lying between them. The CDR3 runs to 12 residues. CDR1 and CDR2 from the germline V gene are SEHNR and FQNEAQ (reference sequence). This chain's CDR3 is CASSLSYSEQYF. The CDR3 DNA sequence: TGTGCCAGCAGCCTATCCTATTCCGAGCAGTACTTC.

The chain employs TRBV9 and TRBJ1-1, with a possible D match to TRBD1 (6 bases). CDR1 is SGDLS and CDR2 is YYNGEE in the germline V gene. Trimming took 3 bases from V and 7 from J, leaving 10 bases between them. The CDR3 runs to 12 residues. The chain's CDR3 is CASSDGGGEAFF. For the CDR3, the DNA is TGTGCCAGCAGCGACGGGGGCGGTGAAGCTTTCTTT.

There are a few counts of this clone. Other DNA sequences in the same sample also yield this CDR3. The chain recombines TRBV30 with TRBJ1-5; tentatively, D is TRBD1 (5 bases). Germline V gene data show CDR1 as GTSNPN and CDR2 as SVGIG (reference sequence). Trimming took 2 bases from V and 5 from J, leaving 13 bases between them. This CDR3 has 14 amino acids. CDR3 coding DNA: TGTGCCTGGAGTCCAGGGCAGGGCCATCAGCCCCAGCATTTT. Protein sequence: CAWSPGQGHQPQHF.

The count of this clone is one. The sample contains more than one DNA sequence encoding this CDR3. The V gene is TRBV2, the J gene TRBJ2-2; no reliable D call. V was clipped by 2 bases and J by 4 bases, with 5 bases between them. The CDR3 extends over 13 amino acids. Looked up from germline, CDR1 is SNHLY and CDR2 is FYNNEI. This CDR3 is CASSEWGTGELFF. The CDR3 coding sequence is TGTGCCAGCAGTGAATGGGGCACCGGGGAGCTGTTTTTT.

The rearrangement joins TRBV4-2 to TRBJ2-7, with D unresolved. Germline CDR1 LGHNA, CDR2 YNFKEQ. The V end lost 0 bases, the J end lost 6 bases, and 6 bases lay between the germline ends. The CDR3 runs to 12 residues. The CDR3 nucleotides are TGTGCCAGCAGCCAAGACCCCCTCGAGCAGTACTTC. Amino acid sequence: CASSQDPLEQYF.

This chain connects TRBV5-6 to TRBJ2-7; D might be TRBD2 (6 bases). This CDR3 is 16 amino acids long. Germline CDR1 and CDR2: SGHDT and YYEEEE. V was clipped by 6 bases and J by 0 bases, with 19 bases between them. CDR3 sequence reads: CASTPGPGESSYEQYF. DNA for the CDR3: TGTGCCAGCACCCCTGGCCCGGGGGAAAGCTCCTACGAGCAGTACTTC.

This clone was observed a handful of times. The chain has TRBV13 and TRBJ1-1; a possible D gene is TRBD1 (6 bases). V was shortened by 5 bases and J by 1 base, with 11 bases between the two germline ends. This CDR3 is built from 14 residues. Germline V CDR1 and CDR2: PRHDT, FYEKMQ (reference sequence). The DNA for the CDR3 is TGTGCCAGCAGCATTCGGACAGCGAACACTGAAGCTTTCTTT. Translation: CASSIRTANTEAFF. The variable domain in full, completed from reference TRBV13 and TRBJ1-1, reads AAGVIQSPRHLIKEKRETATLKCYPIPRHDTVYWYQQGPGQDPQFLISFYEKMQSDKGSIPDRFSAQQFSDYHSELNMSSLELGDSALYFCASSIRTANTEAFFGQGTRLTVV.

The chain uses TRBV27 and TRBJ2-4, with 11 bases identical to TRBD2. V was clipped by 8 bases and J by 0 bases; unmatched bases: 9. The CDR3 length is 17 residues. Germline-derived CDR1 and CDR2 are MNHEY and SMNVEV (reference sequence). The CDR3 DNA reads TGTGCCAGCGGAACTAGCGGGGGCCTTCTAGCCAAAAACATTCAGTACTTC. Protein product: CASGTSGGLLAKNIQYF.

The gene calls are TRBV6-1 and TRBJ2-2; unclear D gene. Trimming shortened V by 2 bases and J by 6 bases, and 10 bases separated the two germline ends. Germline CDR1 reads MNHNS; CDR2 reads SASEGT. The CDR3 consists of 14 residues. The CDR3 spells CASSEFVGSGELFF. For the CDR3, the DNA is TGTGCCAGCAGTGAATTTGTTGGCTCCGGGGAGCTGTTTTTT.

This chain joins TRBV6-1 and TRBJ1-4; a weak D match, TRBD1 (5 bases). The CDR3 has 17 residues. In germline, CDR1 is MNHNS, CDR2 SASEGT. V gave up 1 base and J gave up 7 bases, with 19 bases separating them. Here the CDR3 reads CASSEEAGEYVGEKLFF. The CDR3 region has the DNA TGTGCCAGCAGTGAAGAGGCGGGGGAATACGTCGGTGAAAAACTGTTTTTT.

The rearrangement uses TRBV28 and TRBJ1-6, with TRBD1 matching 10 bases. The V gene's germline CDR1 is MDHEN and CDR2 SYDVKM. The V segment lost 2 bases and the J segment 7 bases; nucleotides outside the gene matches: 2. The CDR3 is 15 amino acids. The CDR3 region is CASSLMGQGNSPLHF. The CDR3 region has the DNA TGTGCCAGCAGTTTAATGGGACAGGGGAATTCACCCCTCCACTTT. Using reference TRBV28 and TRBJ1-6 for the parts outside the CDR3, the full variable domain is DVKVTQSSRYLVKRTGEKVFLECVQDMDHENMFWYRQDPGLGLRLIYFSYDVKMKEKGDIPEGYSVSREKKERFSLILESASTNQTSMYLCASSLMGQGNSPLHFGNGTRLTVT.

The V gene is TRBV27, the J gene TRBJ2-1, with 11 bases lining up with TRBD2. The CDR3 loop spans 15 amino acids. V was clipped by 6 bases and J by 4 bases; unmatched bases: 5. CDR1 is MNHEY and CDR2 is SMNVEV in the germline V gene (reference sequence). CDR3 sequence: CASRPGLAAYNEQFF. For the CDR3, the DNA is TGTGCCAGCAGACCGGGACTAGCGGCTTACAATGAGCAGTTCTTC.

As to this clone: Additional DNA sequences in this sample encode the identical CDR3. V and J are TRBV30 and TRBJ1-5, with D uncertain. Germline CDR1 is GTSNPN and CDR2 is SVGIG (reference sequence). This CDR3 has 13 residues. The V gene lost 0 bases and the J gene lost 4 bases, with 7 bases spanning the gap. The CDR3 loop is CAWSVDGNQPQHF. The CDR3 DNA reads TGTGCCTGGAGTGTAGACGGAAATCAGCCCCAGCATTTT.

The J gene is TRBJ2-1, the V gene TRBV27; 8 bases are shared with TRBD2. The CDR3 has 12 amino acids. Trimming cost V 2 bases and J 12 bases; bases outside gene matches: 3. CDR1 MNHEY and CDR2 SMNVEV come from the germline V gene (reference sequence). CDR3 nucleotide sequence: TGTGCCAGCAGTTTAGGAAGCGGGGGGCAGTTCTTC. This translates into CASSLGSGGQFF.

This chain links TRBV7-6 with TRBJ2-1, with 11 positions matching TRBD1. V lost 5 bases and J lost 5; bases outside the gene matches: 5. Germline V gene data show CDR1 as SGHVS and CDR2 as FNYEAQ. The CDR3 length is 15 residues. Here the CDR3 DNA reads TGTGCCAGCAGCCTTTGGGACAGGGGGAACAATGAGCAGTTCTTC. It yields the protein CASSLWDRGNNEQFF.

This chain uses TRBV29-1 with TRBJ2-1, with 11 bases identical to TRBD2. Looked up from germline, CDR1 is SQVTM and CDR2 is ANQGSEA. The ends lost 1 base at V and 1 base at J; junction bases unmatched: 12. The CDR3 runs 19 residues. The CDR3 nucleotides read TGCAGCGTTGAAGGGTTAGCGGGAGGGCCTGTGAGGTCCTACAATGAGCAGTTCTTC. Translation gives CSVEGLAGGPVRSYNEQFF.

The gene calls are TRBV7-9 and TRBJ1-3, with D maybe TRBD1 (6 bases). V dropped 1 base and J dropped 4 bases, with 17 bases sitting between them. This CDR3 is 17 amino acids long. Germline-derived CDR1 and CDR2 are SEHNR and FQNEAQ (reference sequence). The CDR3 reads CASSLEGGQTRGNTIYF. CDR3 in DNA: TGTGCCAGCAGCTTAGAAGGGGGGCAGACGAGAGGAAACACCATATATTTT. Filled out from reference TRBV7-9 and TRBJ1-3, the complete variable domain reads DTGVSQNPRHKITKRGQNVTFRCDPISEHNRLYWYRQTLGQGPEFLTYFQNEAQLEKSRLLSDRFSAERPKGSFSTLEIQRTEQGDSAMYLCASSLEGGQTRGNTIYFGEGSWLTVV.

The chain couples TRBV11-3 to TRBJ2-1; 7 bases line up with TRBD2. Germline CDR1 SGHNT, CDR2 YENEEA. This CDR3 has 13 amino acids. The V gene end was trimmed by 5 bases and the J gene end by 7 bases; junction bases not matched to a gene: 5. For the CDR3, the DNA is TGTGCCAGCAGCCCCCGGGGAGGGAATGAGCAGTTCTTC. It is translated as CASSPRGGNEQFF.

The J gene is TRBJ2-7, the V gene TRBV11-1; D uncertain. The V gene lost 3 bases and the J gene lost 4 bases, with 7 bases spanning the gap. CDR1 and CDR2 from the germline V gene are SGHAT and FQDESV (reference sequence). CDR3 length equals 12 residues. DNA of the CDR3: TGTGCCAGCAGCTTCAATCATTACGAGCAGTACTTC. Translated: CASSFNHYEQYF.

V gene TRBV29-1 combines with J gene TRBJ1-2; no clear D. Trimming left V 0 bases short and J 1 base short, with 18 bases between. The germline CDR1 and CDR2 sequences are SQVTM and ANQGSEA. This CDR3 spans 17 amino acids. In nucleotides, the CDR3 is TGCAGCGTTGAAGATCCAGAATCCCGATTAGTTAACTATGGCTACACCTTC. It yields the protein CSVEDPESRLVNYGYTF.

In regard to this clone: This sample also contains other DNA sequences that code for the same CDR3. V usage is TRBV4-3 and J usage is TRBJ2-5; the match to TRBD2 covers 11 bases. Germline values: CDR1 LGHNA, CDR2 YSLEER. V dropped 4 bases and J dropped 3; count of bases not matched to a gene: 4. This CDR3 spans 15 amino acids. The CDR3 DNA reads as TGCGCCAGCAGCCGACTACTAGCGGGGGAAGAGACCCAGTACTTC. Its translation: CASSRLLAGEETQYF.

The gene calls are TRBV30 and TRBJ2-2; 7 positions agree with TRBD2. This CDR3 has 15 residues. The germline V gene encodes CDR1 GTSNPN and CDR2 SVGIG (reference sequence). V gave up 3 bases and J gave up 1 base; unmatched junction bases: 5. As DNA, the CDR3 is TGTGCCTGGAGAATGGGAGGGTTGAACACCGGGGAGCTGTTTTTT. Protein sequence: CAWRMGGLNTGELFF.

V is TRBV15 and J is TRBJ1-1, with a possible D match to TRBD1 (6 bases). The germline CDR1 and CDR2 sequences are LNHNV and YYDKDF (reference sequence). V was clipped by 0 bases and J by 5 bases, with 13 bases between them. The CDR3 loop spans 15 amino acids. Written as DNA, the CDR3 is TGTGCCACCAGCAGAGATCGGGGGGCCGGAACTGAAGCTTTCTTT. Protein: CATSRDRGAGTEAFF.

This chain uses TRBV11-2 with TRBJ2-7; D is possibly TRBD1 (6 bases). Trimming left V 5 bases short and J 3 bases short, with 11 bases between. The germline CDR1 and CDR2 sequences are SGHAT and FQNNGV. CDR3 size: 13 residues. CDR3 in DNA: TGTGCCAGCAGCCCCGGACAGATCTACGAGCAGTACTTC. As protein: CASSPGQIYEQYF.

For the CDR3, the DNA is TGTGCCAGCAGTCCACTCCGGGACAGGGCCTACGAGCAGTACTTC. It translates to CASSPLRDRAYEQYF. The chain recombines TRBV27 with TRBJ2-7, with TRBD1 matching 9 bases. Germline-derived CDR1 and CDR2 are MNHEY and SMNVEV (reference sequence). CDR3 length: 15 amino acids. After removal of 5 bases from V and 2 bases from J, the junction contained 7 bases not matched to a gene.

The chain joins TRBV29-1 to TRBJ2-7; 10 nucleotides match TRBD2. The CDR3 spans 16 residues. Germline CDR1 reads SQVTM; CDR2 reads ANQGSEA. V was pared by 0 bases and J by 0 bases, with 5 bases of the junction left unmatched. CDR3 sequence: CSVEDLPSGGSYEQYF. Written as DNA, the CDR3 is TGCAGCGTTGAAGATCTTCCTAGCGGGGGCTCCTACGAGCAGTACTTC.

Details on this clone: The same CDR3 can be traced to other DNA sequences in this sample. The chain is built from TRBV5-6 and TRBJ2-7; maybe TRBD2 (6 bases). CDR3 length equals 13 residues. Germline assignment: CDR1 SGHDT and CDR2 YYEEEE. The germline V and J ends were trimmed by 0 bases and 6 bases, with 10 bases remaining between them. CDR3 nucleotide sequence: TGTGCCAGCAGCTTGGGGGCGGGGAGCGAGCAGTACTTC. It yields the protein CASSLGAGSEQYF.

The V call is TRBV9, the J call TRBJ2-1, with a possible D match to TRBD2 (5 bases). The V and J ends lost 0 bases and 6 bases respectively, with 10 bases between them. CDR1 is SGDLS and CDR2 is YYNGEE in the germline V gene. The CDR3 loop spans 14 amino acids. CDR3 region: CASSVAISGNEQFF. DNA for the CDR3: TGTGCCAGCAGCGTAGCAATAAGCGGCAATGAGCAGTTCTTC.

This chain links TRBV18 with TRBJ2-1, with 8 bases aligning to TRBD2. This CDR3 has 16 residues. CDR1 and CDR2 from the germline V gene are KGHSH and LQKENI. V lost 3 bases and J lost 4; bases outside the gene matches: 8. CDR3 sequence (DNA): TGTGCCAGCTCACCGGACACTAGCGGAGTTTACAATGAGCAGTTCTTC. Its translation is CASSPDTSGVYNEQFF. The complete variable domain, with remaining parts taken from reference TRBV18 and TRBJ2-1, reads NAGVMQNPRHLVRRRGQEARLRCSPMKGHSHVYWYRQLPEEGLKFMVYLQKENIIDESGMPKERFSAEFPKEGPSILRIQQVVRGDSAAYFCASSPDTSGVYNEQFFGPGTRLTVL.

The chain combines TRBV6-6 with TRBJ1-6, with 7 bases fitting TRBD1. The germline gives CDR1 MNHNY, CDR2 SVGAGI (reference sequence). The CDR3 contains 13 residues. Trimming at V came to 4 bases and at J to 7 bases, leaving 1 base not matched to a gene. CDR3 sequence (DNA): TGTGCCAGCAGTTTACAGGGGAATTCACCCCTCCACTTT. Its translation is CASSLQGNSPLHF.

This chain uses TRBV28 with TRBJ2-2; D is perhaps TRBD2 (5 bases). Germline V CDR1 and CDR2: MDHEN, SYDVKM. CDR3 length: 15 residues. V was cut by 10 bases and J by 8 bases, with 23 bases left in between. The CDR3 sequence is CATQFLTTLGGELFF. The DNA for the CDR3 is TGTGCCACCCAGTTTTTGACTACCCTCGGTGGGGAGCTGTTTTTT.

CDR3 amino acids: CASSEWTGALGEAFF. In DNA form, the CDR3 reads TGTGCCAGCAGTGAATGGACTGGGGCGCTGGGTGAAGCTTTCTTT. The chain couples TRBV25-1 to TRBJ1-1, with a tentative D call TRBD1 (5 bases). Germline CDR1 reads MGHDK; CDR2 reads SYGVNS. The V gene lost 1 base and the J gene lost 7 bases, with 16 bases spanning the gap. This CDR3 has 15 residues.